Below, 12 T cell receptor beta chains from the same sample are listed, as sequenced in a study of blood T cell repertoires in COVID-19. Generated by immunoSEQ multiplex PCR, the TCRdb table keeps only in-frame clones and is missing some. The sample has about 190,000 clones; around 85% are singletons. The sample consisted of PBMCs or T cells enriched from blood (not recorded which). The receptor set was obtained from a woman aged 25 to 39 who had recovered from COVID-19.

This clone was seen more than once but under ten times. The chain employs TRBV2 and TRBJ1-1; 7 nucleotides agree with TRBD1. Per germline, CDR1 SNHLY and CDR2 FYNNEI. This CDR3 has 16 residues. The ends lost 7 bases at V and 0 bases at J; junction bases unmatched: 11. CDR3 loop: CASNWDSEALNTEAFF. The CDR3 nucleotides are TGTGCCAGCAACTGGGACAGCGAGGCCCTGAACACTGAAGCTTTCTTT. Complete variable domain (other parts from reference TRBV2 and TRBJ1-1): EPEVTQTPSHQVTQMGQEVILRCVPISNHLYFYWYRQILGQKVEFLVSFYNNEISEKSEIFDDQFSVERPDGSNFTLKIRSTKLEDSAMYFCASNWDSEALNTEAFFGQGTRLTVV.

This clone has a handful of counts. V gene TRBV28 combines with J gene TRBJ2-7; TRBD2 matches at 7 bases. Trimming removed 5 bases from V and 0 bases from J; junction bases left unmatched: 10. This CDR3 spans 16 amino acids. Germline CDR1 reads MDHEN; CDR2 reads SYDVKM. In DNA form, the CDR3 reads TGTGCCAGCAGTGCCGGACTAGGAAGATACTCCTACGAGCAGTACTTC. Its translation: CASSAGLGRYSYEQYF.

CDR3 nucleotides: TGTGCCAGCAGCCCAAGCATGACAGATACGCAGTATTTT. It yields the protein CASSPSMTDTQYF. The chain recombines TRBV16 with TRBJ2-3; D not resolved. V was clipped by 4 bases and J by 3 bases, with 8 bases between them. The CDR3 runs to 13 residues. Per the germline V gene, CDR1 is KGHSY and CDR2 is FQNENV.

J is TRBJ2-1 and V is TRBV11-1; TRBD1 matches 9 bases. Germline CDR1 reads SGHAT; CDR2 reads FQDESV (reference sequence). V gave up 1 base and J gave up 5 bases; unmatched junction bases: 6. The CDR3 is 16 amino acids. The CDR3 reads CASSLGDRVFNNEQFF. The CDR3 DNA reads TGTGCCAGCAGCTTAGGGGACAGGGTTTTTAACAATGAGCAGTTCTTC.

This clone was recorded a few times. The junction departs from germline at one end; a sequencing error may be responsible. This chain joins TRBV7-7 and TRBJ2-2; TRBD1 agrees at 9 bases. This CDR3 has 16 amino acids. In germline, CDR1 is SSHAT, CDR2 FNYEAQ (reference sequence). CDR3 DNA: TGTGCTAGCAGCTCGTTACAGGGGGCAGACACCGGGGAGCTGTTTTTT. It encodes CASSSLQGADTGELFF.

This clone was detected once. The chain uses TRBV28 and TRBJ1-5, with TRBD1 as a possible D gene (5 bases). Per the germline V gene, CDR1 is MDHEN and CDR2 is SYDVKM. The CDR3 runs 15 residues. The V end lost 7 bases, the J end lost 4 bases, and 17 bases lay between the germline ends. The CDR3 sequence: CASNQGFRGNQPQHF. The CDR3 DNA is TGTGCCAGCAATCAGGGCTTTAGGGGAAATCAGCCCCAGCATTTT.

CDR3 protein: CASSSPRVYNEQFF. CDR3 in DNA: TGTGCCAGCAGCTCCCCACGGGTGTACAATGAGCAGTTCTTC. The gene calls are TRBV13 and TRBJ2-1; D not resolved. The CDR3 is 14 residues long. Germline CDR1 PRHDT, CDR2 FYEKMQ (reference sequence). Trimming pared 4 bases from V and 4 bases from J, leaving 11 bases between.

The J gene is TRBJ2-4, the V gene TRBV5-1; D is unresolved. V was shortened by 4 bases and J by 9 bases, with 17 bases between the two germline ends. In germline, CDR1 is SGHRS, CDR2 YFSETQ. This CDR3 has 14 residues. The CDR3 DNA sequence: TGCGCCAGCAGCGCTGGCCCCTTTTATGGCATTCAGTACTTC. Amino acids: CASSAGPFYGIQYF.

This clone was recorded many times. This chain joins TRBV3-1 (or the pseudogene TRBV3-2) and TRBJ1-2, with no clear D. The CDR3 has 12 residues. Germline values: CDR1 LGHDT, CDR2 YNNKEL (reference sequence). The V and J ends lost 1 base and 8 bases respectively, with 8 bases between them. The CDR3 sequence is CASSQGNRGYTF. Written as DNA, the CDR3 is TGTGCCAGCAGCCAAGGGAACAGAGGCTACACCTTC.

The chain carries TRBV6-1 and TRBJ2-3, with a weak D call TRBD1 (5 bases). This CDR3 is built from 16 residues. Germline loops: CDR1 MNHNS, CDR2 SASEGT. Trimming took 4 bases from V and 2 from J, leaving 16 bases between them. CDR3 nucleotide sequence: TGTGCCAGCAGTGGTTGGGGCCGGCGTTACACAGATACGCAGTATTTT. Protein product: CASSGWGRRYTDTQYF.

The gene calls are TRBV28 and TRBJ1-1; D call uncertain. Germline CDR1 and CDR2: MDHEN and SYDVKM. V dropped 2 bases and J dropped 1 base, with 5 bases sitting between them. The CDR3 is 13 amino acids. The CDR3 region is CASSLQANTEAFF. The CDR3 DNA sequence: TGTGCCAGCAGTTTACAGGCGAACACTGAAGCTTTCTTT.

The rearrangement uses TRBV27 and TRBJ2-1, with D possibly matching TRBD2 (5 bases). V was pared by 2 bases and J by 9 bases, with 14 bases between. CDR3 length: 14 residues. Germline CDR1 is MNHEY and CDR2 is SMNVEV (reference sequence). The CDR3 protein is CASSLRWGDSEQFF. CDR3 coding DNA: TGTGCCAGCAGTTTAAGATGGGGAGATAGTGAGCAGTTCTTC.